The 21 T cell receptor beta chains listed next were all sequenced from one sample in a study of T-cell reconstitution after alpha-beta-depleted transplantation in children. Molecular barcoding with unique molecular identifiers was used for the TCRbeta library. TCRdb re-called the PCR reads through MiXCR, storing one row per CDR3 protein. In the table there are hundreds of thousands of distinct CDR3 sequences, 17% of which are singletons. Sample: PBMCs, mostly from graft donor cells, taken 360 days after TCRalphabeta/CD19-depleted stem cell transplant. Every receptor here comes from a male patient aged 2-9 years who had a stem cell transplant for acute lymphoblastic leukemia, so the T cells may come from the graft donor.

Only a few counts were recorded for this clonotype. The chain links TRBV29-1 to TRBJ1-5; D call uncertain. Trimming took 1 base from V and 1 from J, leaving 5 bases between them. CDR1 is SQVTM, CDR2 ANQGSEA, per germline. The CDR3 spans 13 residues. Written as DNA, the CDR3 is TGCAGCGTTGAAGCGGGGAGCAATCAGCCCCAGCATTTT. The encoded protein is CSVEAGSNQPQHF.

This clonotype has just a few counts. The CDR3 is CASSSPEADRGNIQYF. CDR3 nucleotides: TGTGCCAGCAGCTCACCGGAAGCGGACAGGGGAAACATTCAGTACTTC. The V and J genes are TRBV5-6 and TRBJ2-4; 9 nucleotides line up with TRBD1. Trimming took 3 bases from V and 6 from J; bases not matched to a gene: 10. Looked up from germline, CDR1 is SGHDT and CDR2 is YYEEEE. The CDR3 contains 16 residues.

This clonotype was seen only a few times. Relative to the germline gene, one junction end is altered; a read error may explain this. Here the CDR3 reads CASSLTGFNEQFF. DNA of the CDR3: TGTGCTAGCAGCTTAACCGGGTTCAATGAGCAGTTCTTC. The chain joins TRBV7-7 to TRBJ2-1; D gene uncertain. This CDR3 is 13 amino acids long. Germline-derived CDR1 and CDR2 are SSHAT and FNYEAQ (reference sequence).

This rearrangement joins TRBV6-2 or TRBV6-3 to TRBJ2-1; no clear D gene. Germline V CDR1 and CDR2: MNHEY, SVGEGT. This CDR3 region has 17 residues. Between the trimmed V and J ends, which lost 8 bases and 2 bases, there was a span of 22 bases. The CDR3 protein is CASAQHRVVTTYNEQFF. For the CDR3, the DNA is TGTGCCAGCGCCCAACATAGGGTCGTTACGACCTACAATGAGCAGTTCTTC.

In this sample, this clonotype turned up a few times. The chain employs TRBV15 and TRBJ1-2; a possible D gene is TRBD1 (5 bases). Germline V gene lookup returns CDR1 LNHNV and CDR2 YYDKDF (reference sequence). Trimming shortened V by 6 bases and J by 8 bases, and 19 bases separated the two germline ends. The CDR3 sequence is 14 residues long. DNA of the CDR3: TGTGCCACCAGTCGAGGCAGGGATCATCGAGGCTACACCTTC. It specifies CATSRGRDHRGYTF.

CDR3: CASTDGYGLAVQETQYF. In DNA form, the CDR3 reads TGTGCCAGCACTGACGGGTATGGACTAGCGGTACAAGAGACCCAGTACTTC. The chain carries TRBV5-6 and TRBJ2-5, with 10 bases aligning to TRBD2. The CDR3 has 17 amino acids. Looked up from germline, CDR1 is SGHDT and CDR2 is YYEEEE. Losses at the gene ends were 6 bases for V and 2 bases for J; bases not matched to a gene: 13.

This clonotype was seen many times. The chain employs TRBV5-8 and TRBJ1-2; the D is unclear. V dropped 2 bases and J dropped 5 bases, with 7 bases sitting between them. Germline assignment: CDR1 SGHTS and CDR2 YDEGEE. This CDR3 has 12 amino acids. The CDR3 DNA follows: TGTGCCAGCAGCTTCCTGGGATATGGCTACACCTTC. Translation gives CASSFLGYGYTF.

This sequence joins TRBV28 and TRBJ1-6; D not certain. From germline, CDR1 is MDHEN and CDR2 SYDVKM. V lost 3 bases and J 7 bases, leaving 10 bases between the germline ends. CDR3 size: 14 residues. CDR3: CASSFQHWNSPLHF. The CDR3 bases are TGTGCCAGCAGTTTTCAACATTGGAATTCACCCCTCCACTTT.

This clonotype has a handful of counts. The chain carries TRBV19 and TRBJ2-2, with 7 bases fitting TRBD1. The CDR3 extends over 13 amino acids. Germline lookup yields CDR1 LNHDA and CDR2 SQIVND (reference sequence). The trim removed 8 bases at V and 4 bases at J, leaving 4 bases unmatched. CDR3 DNA sequence: TGTGCCAGTCAACAGGGGACCACCGGGGAGCTGTTTTTT. This encodes CASQQGTTGELFF.

This chain links TRBV18 with TRBJ1-5, with D maybe TRBD1 (5 bases). Germline loops: CDR1 KGHSH, CDR2 LQKENI. The CDR3 totals 15 residues. The germline V and J ends were trimmed by 2 bases and 4 bases, with 12 bases remaining between them. CDR3 in DNA: TGTGCCAGCTCACCATCCGGGACTGATAATCAGCCCCAGCATTTT. Protein: CASSPSGTDNQPQHF.

In its sample, this clonotype was seen a few times. V and J are TRBV12-3 or TRBV12-4 and TRBJ2-6; no clear D. Trimming took 7 bases from V and 0 from J, leaving 7 bases between them. The CDR3 totals 14 residues. CDR3 in DNA: TGTGCCAGCAAGATGGGCTCTGGGGCCAACGTCCTGACTTTC. This translates into CASKMGSGANVLTF.

The chain carries TRBV18 and TRBJ2-7; the D gene is possibly TRBD2 (5 bases). Germline loops: CDR1 KGHSH, CDR2 LQKENI. This CDR3 comprises 17 residues. Trimming shortened V by 2 bases and J by 3 bases, and 20 bases separated the two germline ends. CDR3 region: CASSPKRGPEEVYEQYF. The DNA for the CDR3 is TGTGCCAGCTCACCAAAGCGAGGGCCCGAAGAGGTCTACGAGCAGTACTTC.

This clonotype appeared many times. This sequence joins TRBV7-8 and TRBJ2-1, with 7 bases that match TRBD2. The CDR3 length is 15 residues. V gave up 4 bases and J gave up 6 bases; unmatched junction bases: 9. In germline, CDR1 is SGHVS, CDR2 FQNEAQ. The CDR3 DNA is TGTGCCAGCAGCTCCGGGACTACCTTTGCCAATGAGCAGTTCTTC. Its protein product is CASSSGTTFANEQFF. The full variable domain, in which reference TRBV7-8 and TRBJ2-1 provide the parts outside the CDR3, is GAGVSQSPRYKVAKRGQDVALRCDPISGHVSLFWYQQALGQGPEFLTYFQNEAQLDKSGLPSDRFFAERPEGSVSTLKIQRTQQEDSAVYLCASSSGTTFANEQFFGPGTRLTVL.

Ten or more counts support this clonotype. The gene calls are TRBV6-5 and TRBJ2-7; D is unresolved. This CDR3 has 13 residues. Per germline, CDR1 MNHEY and CDR2 SVGAGI. The germline V and J ends were trimmed by 0 bases and 2 bases, with 5 bases remaining between them. The DNA of the CDR3 is TGTGCCAGCAGTTACTCAGGTCCCTACGAGCAGTACTTC. This codes for CASSYSGPYEQYF.

This clonotype was seen a handful of times. The rearrangement joins TRBV4-2 to TRBJ2-3, with 9 nucleotides matching TRBD1. J lost 4 bases, V lost 0 bases, and 5 bases had no gene match. Germline values: CDR1 LGHNA, CDR2 YNFKEQ. The CDR3 is 16 residues long. The CDR3 DNA sequence: TGTGCCAGCAGCCAAGAGGGGGGACAGGGAGCAGATACGCAGTATTTT. It translates to CASSQEGGQGADTQYF.

There are a few counts of this clonotype. The rearrangement links TRBV6-1 to TRBJ2-7, with D perhaps matching TRBD2 (6 bases). The CDR3 has 16 residues. V was trimmed by 6 bases and J by 2 bases, leaving 20 bases between them. Germline V lookup: CDR1 MNHNS, CDR2 SASEGT. As DNA, the CDR3 is TGTGCCAGCAGCCCAGATGGGAGGTCGTCAACCTACGAGCAGTACTTC. It codes for CASSPDGRSSTYEQYF.

A few counts support this clonotype. V gene TRBV11-2 combines with J gene TRBJ1-6; D might be TRBD1 (5 bases). With 5 bases removed from V and 11 bases from J, the gap between germline ends came to 19 bases. This CDR3 has 15 residues. In germline, CDR1 is SGHAT, CDR2 FQNNGV. The CDR3 here is CASSPVGQGGTPLHF. The CDR3 DNA follows: TGTGCCAGCAGCCCCGTCGGGCAGGGAGGTACACCCCTCCACTTT.

The chain couples TRBV27 to TRBJ2-7, with a tentative D call TRBD1 (6 bases). V lost 3 bases and J lost 3, with 21 bases in between. From germline, CDR1 is MNHEY and CDR2 SMNVEV (reference sequence). This CDR3 is built from 17 residues. For the CDR3, the DNA is TGTGCCAGCAGTTTGGAAAATAGTCTGGGACACCACTACGAGCAGTACTTC. Amino acids: CASSLENSLGHHYEQYF.

This clonotype was picked up many times. A junction end diverges from the germline sequence, so it may reflect a read error. The chain employs TRBV5-1 and TRBJ2-7; tentative D call: TRBD2 (5 bases). CDR1 is SGHRS, CDR2 YFSETQ, per germline. CDR3 length equals 14 residues. The CDR3 DNA follows: TGTGCCAGCAGCCTGGCGGGCCCATCCTACGAGCAGTACTTC. Translation gives CASSLAGPSYEQYF.

This clonotype has a count of ten or more. The CDR3 DNA sequence: TGTGCCAGCAGTTTTAAATGCGCGGGAGATGGGGATACGCAGTATTTT. Its translation is CASSFKCAGDGDTQYF. V usage is TRBV12-3 or TRBV12-4 and J usage is TRBJ2-3, with 7 bases lining up with TRBD2. CDR3 length: 16 residues. V lost 3 bases and J lost 6; bases outside the gene matches: 12.

The rearrangement joins TRBV7-2 to TRBJ1-4; D gene uncertain. Germline lookup yields CDR1 SGHTA and CDR2 FQGNSA. The CDR3 has 15 amino acids. Trimming removed 1 base at V and 6 bases at J, with 12 bases between. CDR3 region: CASSLGVGADEKLFF. The CDR3 DNA sequence: TGTGCCAGCAGCTTAGGGGTGGGCGCAGATGAAAAACTGTTTTTT.